This T cell receptor beta chain was retrieved from a study of T cells in Graves' hyperthyroidism and ophthalmopathy. Findings and caveats of the study: Blood also held most thyroid clonotypes expanded beyond 0.001.

Authors of the study amplified TCR beta CDR3 regions from RNA transcripts. HTBI primers were used for first-round RT-PCR of the TCR CDR3. MiXCR was run by TCRdb on the multiplex PCR reads, yielding one entry per CDR3 protein. The top ten hold roughly an eighth of the sample, which has 500,000 to 800,000 distinct CDR3 sequences, 13% to 15% seen once. The germline CDR1 and CDR2 sequences are MNHEY and SVGEGT. The CDR3 runs 15 residues. V dropped 6 bases and J dropped 4 bases, with 19 bases sitting between them. This clonotype was seen at least ten times. The antigen remains undetermined. V and J are TRBV6-2 or TRBV6-3 and TRBJ2-7, with D perhaps TRBD2 (5 bases). Source material: blood. The TCR was taken from a woman aged 45 to 65 with Graves' ophthalmopathy. The CDR3 region has the DNA TGTGCCAGCAGCTACGGAGGACTTGAAACTTACGAGCAGTACTTC. Translation: CASSYGGLETYEQYF.